This T cell receptor (beta chain) was documented in a study of CD8 T cells in ankylosing spondylitis. Notes on the study in general: The study identified a TCR beta motif of 7 or 8 highly homologous variants that appeared characteristic of ankylosing spondylitis blood.

Each CDR3 protein is one row after TCRdb ran MiXCR on the 5' RACE reads. The table shows about 840,000 distinct CDR3 sequences, with 12% occurring only once. The V gene's germline CDR1 is MNHNS and CDR2 SASEGT. V was shortened by 8 bases and J by 0 bases, with 14 bases between the two germline ends. The CDR3 sequence is 15 residues long. This clonotype was detected a few times. Antigen: not known. Source material: blood, either unsorted or a sorted T cell fraction (not recorded which). The receptor was isolated from a male donor with ankylosing spondylitis. The chain recombines TRBV6-1 with TRBJ2-1; no firm D call. CDR3 DNA: TGTGCCAGCCTAAACGACGTGAGCTCCTACAATGAGCAGTTCTTC. This translates into CASLNDVSSYNEQFF.